This record looks at one TCR beta chain sequence and its context. This sample is drawn from a study of T cell changes during pregnancy in multiple sclerosis. CDR1 is MNHEY, CDR2 SMNVEV, per germline (reference sequence). Trimming cost V 3 bases and J 0 bases; bases outside gene matches: 7. CDR3 size: 17 residues. Libraries were prepared by immunoSEQ multiplex PCR; TCRdb keeps only in-frame clonotypes and omits some of them. The sample lists tens of thousands of clones, around 94% seen once, with around 0.84% in the top ten. J is TRBJ2-1 and V is TRBV27, with TRBD2 identical over 8 bases. The sample here was peripheral blood, taken in the third trimester of pregnancy. The receptor's source is a female donor with multiple sclerosis, enrolled in a pregnancy study. This chain's CDR3 is CASSLGAGGLSYNEQFF. CDR3 coding DNA: TGTGCCAGCAGTTTGGGGGCGGGAGGCCTCTCCTACAATGAGCAGTTCTTC.